The source of this T cell receptor beta chain is a study of blood T cell repertoires in COVID-19. Original analysis: Counts of nucleated cells, estimated from reference gene primer amplification, were obtained. Sequenced by immunoSEQ multiplex PCR; TCRdb stores in-frame clones only, minus some. V, J and clone size are those of that table, while D and trimming were read from the DNA. Among fewer than 200,000 clones listed, about four fifths were seen once. CDR1 is WNHNN, CDR2 SYGVQD, per germline (reference sequence). The CDR3 is 15 residues long. Trimming stripped 0 bases from V and 4 bases from J, with 10 bases between.

The sequencing input was peripheral blood. The sequence was collected from a man between 35 and 55 years old who had recovered from COVID-19. J is TRBJ1-3 and V is TRBV10-1, with D uncertain. CDR3 coding DNA: TGCGCCAGCAGTGAGTCCCCCTCCTCCGGAAACACCATATATTTT. It specifies CASSESPSSGNTIYF.